The sequence of this T cell receptor beta chain was determined in a study of cytomegalovirus exposure and HLA in healthy donors. With respect to this clone: Its antigen remains unidentified.

The validation cohort, a group of 120 or so subjects, included the donors and was separate from the roughly 700-subject first cohort. CDR1 MNHNY and CDR2 SVGAGI come from the germline V gene (reference sequence). V was pared by 4 bases and J by 4 bases, with 20 bases between. The CDR3 totals 16 residues. Study-level points and caveats: Most TCR sequences were rare, but some public TCRs occurred in many donors. Specificity for CMV antigens was confirmed in vitro for a few of the CMV-associated chains.

Repertoires were generated with immunoSEQ multiplex PCR, while TCRdb's copy carries only in-frame clones and drops some. The sample has 150,000 or so clones, 86% seen once. This clonotype was obtained from a human donor in good health. The sequenced material came from PBMCs. The V call is TRBV6-6, the J call TRBJ2-7, with D hard to call. The CDR3 DNA is TGTGCCAGCAGTTCCCCGAGAGCTCGTCCTCCTTACGAGCAGTACTTC. This sequence encodes CASSSPRARPPYEQYF.